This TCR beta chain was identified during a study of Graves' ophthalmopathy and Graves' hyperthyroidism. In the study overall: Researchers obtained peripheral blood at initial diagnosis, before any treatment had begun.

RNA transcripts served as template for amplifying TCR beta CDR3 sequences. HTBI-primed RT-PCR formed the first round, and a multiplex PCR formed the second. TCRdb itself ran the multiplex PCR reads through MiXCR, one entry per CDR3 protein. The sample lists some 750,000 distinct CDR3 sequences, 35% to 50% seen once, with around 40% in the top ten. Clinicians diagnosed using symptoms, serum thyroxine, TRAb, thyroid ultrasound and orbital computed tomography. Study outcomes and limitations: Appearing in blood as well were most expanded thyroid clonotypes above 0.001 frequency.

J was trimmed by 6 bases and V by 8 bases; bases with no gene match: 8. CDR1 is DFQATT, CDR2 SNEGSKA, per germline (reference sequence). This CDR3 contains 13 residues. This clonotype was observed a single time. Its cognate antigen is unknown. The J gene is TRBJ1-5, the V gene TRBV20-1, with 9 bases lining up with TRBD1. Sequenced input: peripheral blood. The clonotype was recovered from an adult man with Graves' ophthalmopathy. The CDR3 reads CSSGQGIAQPQHF. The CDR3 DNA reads TGCAGTTCCGGACAGGGGATAGCTCAGCCCCAGCATTTT.